A single sample is the source of the 23 T cell receptor beta chains below, sequenced in a study of blood T cell repertoires in COVID-19 (dated by TCRdb to between 2020 and 2021). Receptor libraries were prepared by the immunoSEQ multiplex PCR assay. The clones in this table, taken by TCRdb from immuneACCESS, are in-frame only. Not every clone is retained; where verified, under half of the shortfall comes from an unresolved V gene, and the cause of the rest is unknown. In this sample the table shows 300,000 to 400,000 clones, approximately 86% of which occur a single time. The top ten clones comprise around 9.9% of the sample. The specimen was peripheral blood. These receptors all come from a young man with COVID-19, enrolled during active disease.

The chain employs TRBV5-6 and TRBJ1-2, with D maybe TRBD1 (6 bases). The germline gives CDR1 SGHDT, CDR2 YYEEEE. V lost 4 bases, J lost 0 bases, and 19 bases lay in between. There are 17 residues in the CDR3. The DNA for the CDR3 is TGTGCCAGCAGCCCCGGATCGGGGGGCAAGTCTAACTATGGCTACACCTTC. Translating it yields CASSPGSGGKSNYGYTF.

V usage is TRBV7-2 and J usage is TRBJ1-2, with D tentatively TRBD1 (5 bases). Trimming stripped 1 base from V and 9 bases from J, with 15 bases between. CDR1 is SGHTA, CDR2 FQGNSA, per germline. The CDR3 spans 14 residues. CDR3 sequence: CASSLVRGSGSYTF. In DNA, the CDR3 is TGTGCCAGCAGCTTAGTTCGGGGGAGTGGGAGCTACACCTTC.

In its sample, this clone was seen once. The chain carries TRBV11-2 and TRBJ2-7, with 7 positions matching TRBD1. The CDR3 has 14 residues. The V and J ends lost 4 bases and 2 bases, in that order; junction bases with no gene match: 5. Germline CDR1 and CDR2: SGHAT and FQNNGV. The DNA of the CDR3 is TGTGCCAGCAGCTCCAGGACAGGAGCCTACGAGCAGTACTTC. Protein product: CASSSRTGAYEQYF. Together with reference TRBV11-2 and TRBJ2-7, the CDR3 gives the full variable domain: EAGVAQSPRYKIIEKRQSVAFWCNPISGHATLYWYQQILGQGPKLLIQFQNNGVVDDSQLPKDRFSAERLKGVDSTLKIQPAKLEDSAVYLCASSSRTGAYEQYFGPGTRLTVT.

This clone has a single count. The genes are TRBV4-2 and TRBJ2-1; TRBD2 agrees at 7 bases. The CDR3 has 15 residues. CDR1 is LGHNA, CDR2 YNFKEQ, per germline. The V segment lost 5 bases and the J segment 0 bases; nucleotides outside the gene matches: 4. Written as DNA, the CDR3 is TGTGCCAGCAGCGTGCGGGAGATCTCCTACAATGAGCAGTTCTTC. Its translation: CASSVREISYNEQFF.

There are a few counts of this clone. This chain links TRBV6-4 with TRBJ1-5; a possible D gene is TRBD1 (6 bases). Germline CDR1 reads MRHNA; CDR2 reads SNTAGT. V lost 6 bases and J 1 base, leaving 7 bases between the germline ends. The CDR3 runs 13 residues. For the CDR3, the DNA is TGTGCCAGCAGGGGGGCGAGCAATCAGCCCCAGCATTTT. Amino acid sequence: CASRGASNQPQHF.

The chain combines TRBV18 with TRBJ2-1; TRBD1 aligns across 7 bases. Losses at the gene ends were 0 bases for V and 4 bases for J; bases not matched to a gene: 3. CDR3 size: 15 residues. CDR1 and CDR2 (germline): KGHSH, LQKENI. The CDR3 reads CASSPPGGLYNEQFF. As DNA, the CDR3 is TGTGCCAGCTCACCACCAGGGGGCTTATACAATGAGCAGTTCTTC.

The chain has TRBV5-4 and TRBJ2-5, with 7 bases fitting TRBD1. The ends lost 4 bases at V and 5 bases at J; junction bases unmatched: 8. This CDR3 comprises 14 residues. From germline, CDR1 is SGHNT and CDR2 YYREEE (reference sequence). The CDR3 nucleotides are TGTGCCAGCAGCGCACAGGGGAGTGAGGAGACCCAGTACTTC. It yields the protein CASSAQGSEETQYF.

This clone was seen only once. V usage is TRBV11-2 and J usage is TRBJ2-7, with a weak D call TRBD1 (5 bases). This CDR3 region has 12 residues. Trimming cost V 5 bases and J 7 bases, with 12 bases left between them. The germline V gene has CDR1 SGHAT and CDR2 FQNNGV. The DNA for the CDR3 is TGTGCCAGCAGCCTGACAGCGTGGGAGCAGTACTTC. Translation gives CASSLTAWEQYF.

This chain connects TRBV5-4 to TRBJ2-1; 10 bases map to TRBD2. Germline CDR1 and CDR2: SGHNT and YYREEE (reference sequence). This CDR3 is 15 amino acids long. J lost 7 bases, V lost 3 bases, and 7 bases had no gene match. CDR3 protein: CASSSSGRAVNEQFF. In DNA form, the CDR3 reads TGTGCCAGCAGCTCCAGCGGGAGGGCCGTAAATGAGCAGTTCTTC.

This clone came up once. V and J are TRBV15 and TRBJ2-5; TRBD2 aligns across 8 bases. Germline assignment: CDR1 LNHNV and CDR2 YYDKDF (reference sequence). The junction had 12 bases not matched to a gene; V was cut back by 1 base and J by 2 bases. This CDR3 is 18 amino acids long. In nucleotides, the CDR3 is TGTGCCACCAGCAGAGGGCGGGCGGGGGGTTTGGTACAAGAGACCCAGTACTTC. Its translation is CATSRGRAGGLVQETQYF.

V gene TRBV28 combines with J gene TRBJ1-6; TRBD1 matches 7 bases. The CDR3 contains 16 residues. The J segment lost 6 bases and the V segment lost 6 bases, leaving 11 bases of the junction unmatched. Looked up from germline, CDR1 is MDHEN and CDR2 is SYDVKM. CDR3 residues: CASRTAGTATNSPLHF. The DNA of the CDR3 is TGTGCCAGCAGGACTGCCGGGACAGCCACTAATTCACCCCTCCACTTT.

This clone was counted once. The chain employs TRBV6-5 and TRBJ2-7; 10 bases line up with TRBD1. This CDR3 is 13 amino acids long. The V and J ends lost 6 bases and 4 bases, in that order; junction bases with no gene match: 3. Per the germline V gene, CDR1 is MNHEY and CDR2 is SVGAGI. The CDR3 nucleotides are TGTGCCAGCAGGGACAGGGGGACTTACGAGCAGTACTTC. Its translation: CASRDRGTYEQYF.

This rearrangement joins TRBV5-1 to TRBJ1-2; D gene uncertain. V was clipped by 0 bases and J by 6 bases, with 9 bases between them. In germline, CDR1 is SGHRS, CDR2 YFSETQ. The CDR3 is made up of 13 amino acids. The CDR3 here is CASSLAGSHGYTF. The CDR3 nucleotides are TGCGCCAGCAGCTTGGCGGGGTCTCATGGCTACACCTTC.

The J gene is TRBJ2-5, the V gene TRBV24-1, with TRBD1 identical over 7 bases. J gave up 4 bases and V 6 bases, and 1 base lay outside the gene matches. The length of the CDR3 is 12 residues. Germline V gene sequence: CDR1 KGHDR, CDR2 SFDVKD. Here the CDR3 DNA reads TGTGCCACCAGTTACAGGGGAGAGACCCAGTACTTC. Amino acid sequence: CATSYRGETQYF.

V usage is TRBV19 and J usage is TRBJ2-2; a possible D gene is TRBD2 (5 bases). Germline V CDR1 and CDR2: LNHDA, SQIVND (reference sequence). This CDR3 is 15 amino acids long. Trimming cost V 3 bases and J 5 bases, with 13 bases left between them. The CDR3 here is CASSIVGSGTGELFF. Here the CDR3 DNA reads TGTGCCAGTAGTATTGTTGGATCGGGGACCGGGGAGCTGTTTTTT.

The V gene is TRBV29-1, the J gene TRBJ1-1; D is perhaps TRBD1 (6 bases). The CDR3 length is 12 residues. V shed 6 bases and J shed 4 bases, with 12 bases lying between them. CDR1 and CDR2 from the germline V gene are SQVTM and ANQGSEA. CDR3 DNA sequence: TGCAGCGTACAGAGGGGGTCCACTGAAGCTTTCTTT. It yields the protein CSVQRGSTEAFF.

The gene calls are TRBV30 and TRBJ2-7; perhaps TRBD1 as D (6 bases). The CDR3 contains 15 residues. Trimming removed 3 bases at V and 1 base at J, with 16 bases between. The germline V gene has CDR1 GTSNPN and CDR2 SVGIG (reference sequence). CDR3 sequence reads: CAWRPPLGASYEQYF. The CDR3, as DNA: TGTGCCTGGAGACCACCTCTGGGGGCTTCCTACGAGCAGTACTTC.

The J gene is TRBJ2-3, the V gene TRBV6-5; 8 bases align to TRBD1. In germline, CDR1 is MNHEY, CDR2 SVGAGI. V lost 11 bases, J lost 2 bases, and 6 bases stayed unmatched. The length of the CDR3 is 13 residues. Written as DNA, the CDR3 is TGTGCCGGTAGACAGGGGACCACAGATACGCAGTATTTT. It yields the protein CAGRQGTTDTQYF.

The chain uses TRBV6-5 and TRBJ1-2, with D possibly matching TRBD1 (6 bases). The CDR3 has 15 amino acids. V lost 5 bases to trimming and J lost 6 bases, with 19 bases between them. Germline V lookup: CDR1 MNHEY, CDR2 SVGAGI. CDR3 nucleotide sequence: TGTGCCAGCAGTCGTCTCCCCGGGGGGGCGAATGGCTACACCTTC. Its translation: CASSRLPGGANGYTF.

V gene TRBV11-3 combines with J gene TRBJ2-5; TRBD2 aligns across 7 bases. Looked up from germline, CDR1 is SGHNT and CDR2 is YENEEA. J was trimmed by 5 bases and V by 3 bases; bases with no gene match: 6. This CDR3 has 14 amino acids. CDR3 coding DNA: TGTGCCAGCAGCTTGGGGCGGGAGTGGGAGACCCAGTACTTC. Its protein product is CASSLGREWETQYF.

The rearrangement joins TRBV9 to TRBJ2-6, with D perhaps TRBD1 (5 bases). Germline V gives CDR1 SGDLS, CDR2 YYNGEE. V shed 4 bases and J shed 4 bases, with 9 bases lying between them. The CDR3 totals 14 residues. The CDR3 loop is CASSRTGGANVLTF. The CDR3 nucleotides read TGTGCCAGCAGCCGTACAGGAGGGGCCAACGTCCTGACTTTC.

The chain combines TRBV13 with TRBJ1-5, with 10 bases aligning to TRBD1. V trimming: 5 bases; J trimming: 0 bases; junction bases outside the gene matches: 7. Germline values: CDR1 PRHDT, CDR2 FYEKMQ (reference sequence). The CDR3 has 17 residues. The CDR3 spells CASSKEGQGISNQPQHF. In nucleotides, the CDR3 is TGTGCCAGCAGCAAGGAGGGACAGGGGATTAGCAATCAGCCCCAGCATTTT.

There are a few counts of this clone. The gene calls are TRBV27 and TRBJ1-2; perhaps TRBD1 as D (6 bases). Germline CDR1 reads MNHEY; CDR2 reads SMNVEV (reference sequence). Trimming left V 5 bases short and J 4 bases short, with 11 bases between. This CDR3 contains 13 residues. The CDR3 loop reads CASSATGFYGYTF. The CDR3 DNA follows: TGTGCCAGCAGTGCCACAGGGTTCTATGGCTACACCTTC.